One and the same sample provided the 21 T cell receptor beta chains below, sequenced in a study of cytomegalovirus exposure and HLA in healthy donors. Use of 60 Vbeta and 13 Jbeta primers characterized the PCR. Clones were read by immunoSEQ multiplex PCR, and TCRdb kept only the in-frame ones, dropping some. The data show about 170,000 clones, roughly 81% seen once. Source material: PBMCs. Receptors originate from a man aged 25-45 years in good health and CMV-seropositive.

The chain links TRBV6-6 to TRBJ1-1; D ambiguous. The CDR3 sequence is 12 residues long. The germline V gene encodes CDR1 MNHNY and CDR2 SVGAGI (reference sequence). Trimming took 2 bases from V and 4 from J, leaving 5 bases between them. In DNA, the CDR3 is TGTGCCAGCAGTTACGGCTCCACTGAAGCTTTCTTT. Its protein product is CASSYGSTEAFF.

The chain carries TRBV7-8 and TRBJ2-7; 11 bases are a match to TRBD1. Germline CDR1 and CDR2: SGHVS and FQNEAQ. This CDR3 region has 16 residues. V was pared by 2 bases and J by 5 bases, with 8 bases of the junction left unmatched. Here the CDR3 reads CASSLKGTGGINEQYF. The DNA for the CDR3 is TGTGCCAGCAGCTTAAAAGGGACAGGGGGAATCAACGAGCAGTACTTC.

The rearrangement uses TRBV5-8 and TRBJ1-2; unclear D gene. The CDR3 runs to 13 residues. The ends were cut back, 1 base at V and 6 bases at J, with 10 bases in the middle. Per germline, CDR1 SGHTS and CDR2 YDEGEE. CDR3 amino acids: CASSLKDSNGYTF. In nucleotides, the CDR3 is TGTGCCAGCAGCTTGAAAGACTCCAATGGCTACACCTTC.

The rearrangement uses TRBV7-2 and TRBJ1-5; 7 positions agree with TRBD1. Trimming took 4 bases from V and 3 from J; bases not matched to a gene: 15. Germline V gives CDR1 SGHTA, CDR2 FQGNSA. This CDR3 region has 18 residues. This CDR3 reads CASSYPIGETGPNQPQHF. CDR3 in DNA: TGTGCCAGCAGCTACCCAATAGGGGAGACAGGGCCCAATCAGCCCCAGCATTTT.

This clone was seen only a few times. The chain employs TRBV20-1 and TRBJ1-1; D may be TRBD1 (5 bases). The germline V gene has CDR1 DFQATT and CDR2 SNEGSKA (reference sequence). V was cut by 8 bases and J by 3 bases, with 10 bases left in between. This CDR3 comprises 11 residues. CDR3 DNA sequence: TGCAGTCCCCTGACAGACACTGAAGCTTTCTTT. It encodes CSPLTDTEAFF.

The genes are TRBV19 and TRBJ2-1; maybe TRBD1 (8 bases). The CDR3 is 15 residues long. V lost 3 bases and J lost 7, with 16 bases in between. CDR1 is LNHDA and CDR2 is SQIVND in the germline V gene (reference sequence). CDR3 protein: CASSMNRGGLNEQFF. The CDR3 DNA reads TGTGCCAGTAGTATGAACAGGGGGGGGTTAAATGAGCAGTTCTTC.

This chain connects TRBV2 to TRBJ2-1; tentatively, D is TRBD2 (6 bases). V was trimmed by 4 bases and J by 10 bases, leaving 20 bases between them. CDR1 SNHLY and CDR2 FYNNEI come from the germline V gene. This CDR3 region has 15 residues. The CDR3, as DNA: TGTGCCAGCAGTGCTCTGGGACTCCCGGCGGGGGAGCAGTTCTTC. The encoded protein is CASSALGLPAGEQFF.

J is TRBJ2-5 and V is TRBV4-3, with TRBD2 matching over 12 bases. The V segment lost 2 bases and the J segment 4 bases; nucleotides outside the gene matches: 2. The CDR3 consists of 15 residues. In germline, CDR1 is LGHNA, CDR2 YSLEER. The CDR3 coding sequence is TGCGCCAGCAGCCAATTACTAGCGGGGGGAGAGACCCAGTACTTC. Protein: CASSQLLAGGETQYF.

The J gene is TRBJ1-1, the V gene TRBV18; perhaps TRBD1 as D (5 bases). CDR3 size: 14 residues. V gave up 4 bases and J gave up 4 bases, with 13 bases separating them. Germline V gives CDR1 KGHSH, CDR2 LQKENI. CDR3 in amino acids: CASSQAAGGTEAFF. Here the CDR3 DNA reads TGTGCCAGCTCACAGGCGGCCGGGGGCACTGAAGCTTTCTTT. The full variable domain, with the rest looked up from reference TRBV18 and TRBJ1-1, is NAGVMQNPRHLVRRRGQEARLRCSPMKGHSHVYWYRQLPEEGLKFMVYLQKENIIDESGMPKERFSAEFPKEGPSILRIQQVVRGDSAAYFCASSQAAGGTEAFFGQGTRLTVV.

This chain uses TRBV30 with TRBJ1-2; unclear D gene. Germline CDR1 is GTSNPN and CDR2 is SVGIG (reference sequence). The germline V and J ends were trimmed by 1 base and 7 bases, with 13 bases remaining between them. The CDR3 totals 13 residues. The CDR3 spells CAWSATWAGGYTF. The DNA for the CDR3 is TGTGCCTGGAGTGCCACCTGGGCAGGTGGCTACACCTTC. Drawing the rest from reference TRBV30 and TRBJ1-2, the complete variable domain is SQTIHQWPATLVQPVGSPLSLECTVEGTSNPNLYWYRQAAGRGLQLLFYSVGIGQISSEVPQNLSASRPQDRQFILSSKKLLLSDSGFYLCAWSATWAGGYTFGSGTRLTVV.

The rearrangement joins TRBV27 to TRBJ1-5, with a weak D call TRBD1 (6 bases). Germline lookup yields CDR1 MNHEY and CDR2 SMNVEV (reference sequence). The CDR3 totals 15 residues. With 2 bases removed from V and 3 bases from J, the gap between germline ends came to 11 bases. CDR3 residues: CASSLRGGSNQPQHF. The CDR3 region has the DNA TGTGCCAGCAGTTTAAGGGGGGGGTCCAATCAGCCCCAGCATTTT.

V gene TRBV6-5 combines with J gene TRBJ2-1; D is uncertain. Trimming removed 0 bases at V and 7 bases at J, with 16 bases between. This CDR3 comprises 16 residues. Germline loops: CDR1 MNHEY, CDR2 SVGAGI. The CDR3 loop is CASSYSLASAVNEQFF. CDR3 coding DNA: TGTGCCAGCAGTTACTCGTTAGCTTCGGCAGTGAATGAGCAGTTCTTC.

CDR3 region: CASSLDYTYEQYF. As DNA, the CDR3 is TGCGCCAGCAGCTTGGACTATACCTACGAGCAGTACTTC. The chain employs TRBV5-1 and TRBJ2-7; no clear D. Trimming took off 0 bases at V and 2 bases at J, with 6 bases between the two ends. In germline, CDR1 is SGHRS, CDR2 YFSETQ. The CDR3 has 13 residues.

V is TRBV19 and J is TRBJ1-4; maybe TRBD1 (6 bases). V was trimmed by 4 bases and J by 0 bases, leaving 18 bases between them. Germline CDR1 LNHDA, CDR2 SQIVND (reference sequence). This CDR3 has 18 amino acids. CDR3 in amino acids: CASSTSQGSGSTNEKLFF. DNA for the CDR3: TGTGCCAGTAGTACCTCGCAGGGGTCGGGATCAACTAATGAAAAACTGTTTTTT.

The table lists this clone with a few counts. This chain connects TRBV2 to TRBJ1-1; no clear D. CDR3 length: 12 amino acids. Germline assignment: CDR1 SNHLY and CDR2 FYNNEI. Deletions cut 4 bases from V and 6 bases from J, with 9 bases between. The DNA for the CDR3 is TGTGCCAGCAGTGCGGCAGGTGCTGAAGCTTTCTTT. This gives the protein CASSAAGAEAFF.

The chain carries TRBV19 and TRBJ2-3; 7 bases match TRBD1. V shed 4 bases and J 3 bases; nucleotides not matched to a gene: 4. This CDR3 is 14 amino acids long. Germline CDR1 reads LNHDA; CDR2 reads SQIVND (reference sequence). CDR3 residues: CASSNRGGTDTQYF. The CDR3 nucleotides are TGTGCCAGTAGTAACAGGGGTGGTACAGATACGCAGTATTTT.

The CDR3 protein is CASSPGQVEGQYF. The CDR3 DNA is TGTGCCAGCTCACCGGGTCAAGTGGAGGGCCAGTACTTC. This chain connects TRBV18 to TRBJ2-5; D perhaps matches TRBD2 (6 bases). Between the trimmed V and J ends, which lost 3 bases and 10 bases, there was a span of 15 bases. Germline CDR1 KGHSH, CDR2 LQKENI. The CDR3 runs to 13 residues.

The genes are TRBV7-8 and TRBJ2-3, with 7 positions matching TRBD1. The CDR3 contains 14 residues. The V and J ends lost 5 bases and 5 bases, in that order; junction bases with no gene match: 7. Germline V gene sequence: CDR1 SGHVS, CDR2 FQNEAQ. Here the CDR3 DNA reads TGTGCCAGCAGCCCTTACAGGGGTGGAGATACGCAGTATTTT. It translates to CASSPYRGGDTQYF.

The genes are TRBV30 and TRBJ2-1; 9 nucleotides align to TRBD2. With V trimmed by 1 base and J by 6 bases, 4 bases remained unmatched. Germline loops: CDR1 GTSNPN, CDR2 SVGIG (reference sequence). The CDR3 has 14 amino acids. The CDR3 spells CAWSDGTSINEQFF. In DNA form, the CDR3 reads TGTGCCTGGAGTGACGGGACTAGCATCAATGAGCAGTTCTTC. The whole variable domain, filled in from reference TRBV30 and TRBJ2-1, reads SQTIHQWPATLVQPVGSPLSLECTVEGTSNPNLYWYRQAAGRGLQLLFYSVGIGQISSEVPQNLSASRPQDRQFILSSKKLLLSDSGFYLCAWSDGTSINEQFFGPGTRLTVL.

The V and J genes are TRBV27 and TRBJ1-4; 7 bases fit TRBD1. The germline gives CDR1 MNHEY, CDR2 SMNVEV (reference sequence). CDR3 length equals 16 residues. After removal of 3 bases from V and 8 bases from J, the junction contained 12 bases not matched to a gene. The CDR3 DNA reads TGTGCCAGCAGTTTCCGACGGACAGGTCGGGGCGAAAAACTGTTTTTT. Its translation: CASSFRRTGRGEKLFF.

As regards this clone: Compared with germline, one end of the junction differs, possibly owing to a read error. The chain joins TRBV7-9 to TRBJ2-1, with 9 bases matching TRBD2. Germline V CDR1 and CDR2: SEHNR, FQNEAQ (reference sequence). The CDR3 spans 16 residues. The CDR3 reads CSSSFPSGNSDNEQFF. The CDR3 nucleotides are TGTTCCAGCAGCTTTCCTAGCGGGAATTCAGACAATGAGCAGTTCTTC.